These T cell receptor beta chains were read from a single sample in a study of blood T cell repertoires in COVID-19. The method was immunoSEQ multiplex PCR; TCRdb's version includes in-frame clones alone and lacks a portion of them. The table shows approximately 220,000 clones, with around four fifths occurring only once. The sample taken for sequencing was peripheral blood. The source of these receptors is a woman in her fifties or sixties with acute or convalescent COVID-19. Both conserved end residues are part of each CDR3. A D gene is named only where the DNA matches it firmly. Some rows have no size entry. The others give once, few or many, or a class for an expanded clone.

CDR3nt: TGCGCCAGCAGTCAATCGTGGAGACAGGACAACCACGAGCAGTACTTC
CDR3aa: CASSQSWRQDNHEQYF
j_gene: TRBJ2-7
abundance: -
v_gene: TRBV23-1
d_gene: -

CDR3nt: TGCAGCGTTGCACGCGGGGGCACCGGGGAGCTGTTTTTT
CDR3aa: CSVARGGTGELFF
j_gene: TRBJ2-2
abundance: -
v_gene: TRBV29-1
d_gene: TRBD2

CDR3nt: TGCGCCAGCAGCTTGGTTGCGGACACCGGGACAGATACGCAGTATTTT
CDR3aa: CASSLVADTGTDTQYF
j_gene: TRBJ2-3
abundance: -
v_gene: TRBV5-1
d_gene: -

CDR3nt: TGTGCCATCACCGCGGGCACGGGCGAGCAGTACTTC
CDR3aa: CAITAGTGEQYF
j_gene: TRBJ2-7
abundance: -
v_gene: TRBV10-3
d_gene: -

CDR3nt: TGTGCCACCAGCGGGTCAAAACTAGCGGGGAACTACAATGAGCAGTTCTTC
CDR3aa: CATSGSKLAGNYNEQFF
j_gene: TRBJ2-1
abundance: -
v_gene: TRBV15
d_gene: TRBD2

CDR3nt: TGCGCCAGCAGCACAAGACAGGAAGAGACCCAGTACTTC
CDR3aa: CASSTRQEETQYF
j_gene: TRBJ2-5
abundance: -
v_gene: TRBV5-1
d_gene: -

CDR3nt: TGTGCCAGCAGCGAAGGGACTAGCGGGAGTGGGAACGAGCAGTACTTC
CDR3aa: CASSEGTSGSGNEQYF
j_gene: TRBJ2-7
abundance: -
v_gene: TRBV7-6
d_gene: TRBD2

CDR3nt: TGTGCCAGCAGCCCGGGGGATGGAAAGGAATCCTACAATGAGCAGTTCTTC
CDR3aa: CASSPGDGKESYNEQFF
j_gene: TRBJ2-1
abundance: -
v_gene: TRBV5-6
d_gene: -

CDR3nt: TGTGCCAGCTCACTGCCCTCCTTAATGCGGCTACCCTACAATGAGCAGTTCTTC
CDR3aa: CASSLPSLMRLPYNEQFF
j_gene: TRBJ2-1
abundance: -
v_gene: TRBV18
d_gene: -

CDR3nt: TGTGCCAGCAGCTCTTTTGGACAGGGAGGGAAAGAGACCCAGTACTTC
CDR3aa: CASSSFGQGGKETQYF
j_gene: TRBJ2-5
abundance: -
v_gene: TRBV5-6
d_gene: -

CDR3nt: TGCGCCAGCAGCTGGCCAGATGCGGGAGTTGCAGATACGCAGTATTTT
CDR3aa: CASSWPDAGVADTQYF
j_gene: TRBJ2-3
abundance: once
v_gene: TRBV5-1
d_gene: TRBD2

CDR3nt: TGCAGCGTTGAATCGGGGACAGGGGCGCGGAACACTGAAGCTTTCTTT
CDR3aa: CSVESGTGARNTEAFF
j_gene: TRBJ1-1
abundance: -
v_gene: TRBV29-1
d_gene: TRBD1

CDR3nt: TGTGCCAGTAGTAAGAGCGGGAGGGCCGGTGGGGAGACCCAGTACTTC
CDR3aa: CASSKSGRAGGETQYF
j_gene: TRBJ2-5
abundance: -
v_gene: TRBV19
d_gene: TRBD2

CDR3nt: TGTGCCAGCAGCTTAAGACAGGGGGCCGTCATAGCCGAGACCCAGTACTTC
CDR3aa: CASSLRQGAVIAETQYF
j_gene: TRBJ2-5
abundance: -
v_gene: TRBV11-2
d_gene: TRBD1

CDR3nt: TGTGCCACCAGCAGAGGGAGCGGGCTAGGGGACAATGAGCAGTTCTTC
CDR3aa: CATSRGSGLGDNEQFF
j_gene: TRBJ2-1
abundance: -
v_gene: TRBV15
d_gene: -

CDR3nt: TGTGCCAGCAGCCCCCGTCCCCGCGGGAAGAACACCGGGGAGCTGTTTTTT
CDR3aa: CASSPRPRGKNTGELFF
j_gene: TRBJ2-2
abundance: -
v_gene: TRBV14
d_gene: -

CDR3nt: TGTGCCAGCAGCGCTACGGGACAGGGGAGAAACTATGGCTACACCTTC
CDR3aa: CASSATGQGRNYGYTF
j_gene: TRBJ1-2
abundance: -
v_gene: TRBV9
d_gene: TRBD1

CDR3nt: TGTGCCAGCAGTGAAGCGCTTCCAGCGGGAGGGCCAGATACGCAGTATTTT
CDR3aa: CASSEALPAGGPDTQYF
j_gene: TRBJ2-3
abundance: few
v_gene: TRBV6-1
d_gene: TRBD2

CDR3nt: TGTGCCAGCAGTGGACGTCGTAAGACAGGGGAATCCTACAATGAGCAGTTCTTC
CDR3aa: CASSGRRKTGESYNEQFF
j_gene: TRBJ2-1
abundance: once
v_gene: TRBV27
d_gene: TRBD1

CDR3nt: TGTGCCAGCAGTTTTCGCGATACTGGAAACACCATATATTTT
CDR3aa: CASSFRDTGNTIYF
j_gene: TRBJ1-3
abundance: -
v_gene: TRBV28
d_gene: -

CDR3nt: TGCGCCAGCAGCTTGGATCCGGGACAGGGCTATGGCTACACCTTC
CDR3aa: CASSLDPGQGYGYTF
j_gene: TRBJ1-2
abundance: -
v_gene: TRBV5-1
d_gene: TRBD1

CDR3nt: TGTGCCAGCAGCTTATGGGAGTACGAGCAGTACTTC
CDR3aa: CASSLWEYEQYF
j_gene: TRBJ2-7
abundance: -
v_gene: TRBV7-9
d_gene: -

CDR3nt: TGCGAAAGTCGATCGGTAGCGGGATCGACCTACGAGCAGTACTTC
CDR3aa: CESRSVAGSTYEQYF
j_gene: TRBJ2-7
abundance: once
v_gene: TRBV28
d_gene: TRBD2

CDR3nt: TGTGCCAGCTCTCCCGGACAGGGGGGGTATAATTCACCCCTCCACTTT
CDR3aa: CASSPGQGGYNSPLHF
j_gene: TRBJ1-6
abundance: -
v_gene: TRBV28
d_gene: TRBD1

CDR3nt: TGTGCCAGCAGTAATCCCGGGACTAGATTTTCGGATACGCAGTATTTT
CDR3aa: CASSNPGTRFSDTQYF
j_gene: TRBJ2-3
abundance: few
v_gene: TRBV28
d_gene: TRBD2

CDR3nt: TGTGCCACCAGATCGACAGGCACAGATACGCAGTATTTT
CDR3aa: CATRSTGTDTQYF
j_gene: TRBJ2-3
abundance: -
v_gene: TRBV24-1
d_gene: -

CDR3nt: TGTGCCCTTGGCGACAGGGCTACCGGGGAGCTGTTTTTT
CDR3aa: CALGDRATGELFF
j_gene: TRBJ2-2
abundance: -
v_gene: TRBV19
d_gene: TRBD1

CDR3nt: TGTGCCAGCAGCCCCCGGACTAGCGGGGAGATTCTTACGCAGTATTTT
CDR3aa: CASSPRTSGEILTQYF
j_gene: TRBJ2-3
abundance: -
v_gene: TRBV4-2
d_gene: TRBD2

CDR3nt: TGTGCCAGCAGCCAAGCTGCTGGAGGGGCCTCCTACGAGCAGTACTTC
CDR3aa: CASSQAAGGASYEQYF
j_gene: TRBJ2-7
abundance: -
v_gene: TRBV4-2
d_gene: -

CDR3nt: TGTGCCAGCAGTTTCCCCTCCCCCGGGACAAATCCCTTGGGTCTTGAGCAGTACTTC
CDR3aa: CASSFPSPGTNPLGLEQYF
j_gene: TRBJ2-7
abundance: -
v_gene: TRBV28
d_gene: -

CDR3nt: TGTGCCAGCAGCTTAGCATCAGTTTCCGTGGCTGAAGCTTTCTTT
CDR3aa: CASSLASVSVAEAFF
j_gene: TRBJ1-1
abundance: -
v_gene: TRBV7-2
d_gene: -

CDR3nt: TGTGCCAGCTCACCAATGATGGCGGGAGCGGCCTACGAGCAGTACTTC
CDR3aa: CASSPMMAGAAYEQYF
j_gene: TRBJ2-7
abundance: -
v_gene: TRBV18
d_gene: TRBD2

CDR3nt: TGTGCCAGCAGTGAAGCGGGGAGCGGGAGAGGTACCGGGGAGCTGTTTTTT
CDR3aa: CASSEAGSGRGTGELFF
j_gene: TRBJ2-2
abundance: -
v_gene: TRBV2
d_gene: TRBD2

CDR3nt: TGTGCCAGCTCACCCACAACAGGGCCCTCTGGAAACACCATATATTTT
CDR3aa: CASSPTTGPSGNTIYF
j_gene: TRBJ1-3
abundance: -
v_gene: TRBV18
d_gene: -

CDR3nt: TGTGCCAGCAGTTACAAGGCTAGCCACGGGGTACCTGAGCAGTTCTTC
CDR3aa: CASSYKASHGVPEQFF
j_gene: TRBJ2-1
abundance: -
v_gene: TRBV6-2/TRBV6-3
d_gene: -

CDR3nt: TGCAGCGCTCGCCCGGGAGCAGGTGAGCAGTTCTTC
CDR3aa: CSARPGAGEQFF
j_gene: TRBJ2-1
abundance: -
v_gene: TRBV29-1
d_gene: -

CDR3nt: TGCAGCGTTGAGGGGGGGCGGGGGCCCACAGATACGCAGTATTTT
CDR3aa: CSVEGGRGPTDTQYF
j_gene: TRBJ2-3
abundance: -
v_gene: TRBV29-1
d_gene: -

CDR3nt: TGTGCCACCAGCAGAGATCTAGCAGAACAACGGACCCAGTACTTC
CDR3aa: CATSRDLAEQRTQYF
j_gene: TRBJ2-5
abundance: few
v_gene: TRBV15
d_gene: -

CDR3nt: TGCAGCGGCAGGGGACAGGGGGCGCATAATGAGCAGTTCTTC
CDR3aa: CSGRGQGAHNEQFF
j_gene: TRBJ2-1
abundance: -
v_gene: TRBV29-1
d_gene: TRBD1

CDR3nt: TGTGGGACCGGGACAGATGGCTACACCTTC
CDR3aa: CGTGTDGYTF
j_gene: TRBJ1-2
abundance: -
v_gene: TRBV28
d_gene: TRBD1

CDR3nt: TGCGCCAGCAGCGCGGGACAGGAGATACCCAATGAGCAGTTCTTC
CDR3aa: CASSAGQEIPNEQFF
j_gene: TRBJ2-1
abundance: -
v_gene: TRBV5-1
d_gene: TRBD1

CDR3nt: TGCGCCAGCAGAAGAATTGGGCAGATTAATTCTAATGAAAAACTGTTTTTT
CDR3aa: CASRRIGQINSNEKLFF
j_gene: TRBJ1-4
abundance: -
v_gene: TRBV5-1
d_gene: -

CDR3nt: TGTGCCAGCAGCCAGACAGGGGGGGTTACTAACTATGGCTACACCTTC
CDR3aa: CASSQTGGVTNYGYTF
j_gene: TRBJ1-2
abundance: -
v_gene: TRBV7-2
d_gene: TRBD1

CDR3nt: TGTGCCAGCAGTTCGGTGGACAGTTTATATGGCTACACCTTC
CDR3aa: CASSSVDSLYGYTF
j_gene: TRBJ1-2
abundance: -
v_gene: TRBV28
d_gene: -

CDR3nt: TGTGCCAGCAGCGGGCTTTGGGGGACAGGAGAAAACTATGGCTACACCTTC
CDR3aa: CASSGLWGTGENYGYTF
j_gene: TRBJ1-2
abundance: -
v_gene: TRBV9
d_gene: TRBD1

CDR3nt: TGTGCCATGGGTAGCGGGAGGGCCACAGATACGCAGTATTTT
CDR3aa: CAMGSGRATDTQYF
j_gene: TRBJ2-3
abundance: -
v_gene: TRBV6-6
d_gene: TRBD2